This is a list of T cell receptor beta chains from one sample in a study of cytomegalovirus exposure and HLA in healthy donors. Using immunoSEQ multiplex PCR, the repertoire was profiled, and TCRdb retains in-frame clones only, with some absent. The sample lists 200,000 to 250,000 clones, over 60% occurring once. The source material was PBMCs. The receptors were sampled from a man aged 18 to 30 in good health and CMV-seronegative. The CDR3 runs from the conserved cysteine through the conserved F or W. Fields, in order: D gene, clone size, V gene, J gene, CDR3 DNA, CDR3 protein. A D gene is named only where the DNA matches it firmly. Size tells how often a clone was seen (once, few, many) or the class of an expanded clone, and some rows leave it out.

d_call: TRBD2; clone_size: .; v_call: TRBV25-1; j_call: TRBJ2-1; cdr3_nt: TGTGCCAGCAGTGAAGAGCGGGAGGGCCGTTTTGGGCAGTTCTTC; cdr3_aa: CASSEEREGRFGQFF
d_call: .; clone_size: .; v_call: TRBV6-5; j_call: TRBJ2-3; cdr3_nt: TGTGCCAGCAGTTACCTCCAGGTTACCACAGATACGCAGTATTTT; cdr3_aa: CASSYLQVTTDTQYF
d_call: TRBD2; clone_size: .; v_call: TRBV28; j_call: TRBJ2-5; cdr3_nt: TGTGCCAGCAGTTTACGGGGACTAGCGGAGACCCAGTACTTC; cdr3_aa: CASSLRGLAETQYF
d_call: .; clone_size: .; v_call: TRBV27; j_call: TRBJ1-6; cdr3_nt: TGTGCCAGCAGTTTATCAACGAGCTCCTATAATTCACCCCTCCACTTT; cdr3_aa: CASSLSTSSYNSPLHF
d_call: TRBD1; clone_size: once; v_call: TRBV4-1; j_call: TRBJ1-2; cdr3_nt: TGCGCCAGCAGCCAAGATCTCAGGACAGGCCCCCGGTCGGGCTACACCTTC; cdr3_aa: CASSQDLRTGPRSGYTF
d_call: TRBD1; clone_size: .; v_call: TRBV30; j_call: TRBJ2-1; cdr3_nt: TGTGCCTGGATACGTACAGGGGGTAAGCAGTTCTTC; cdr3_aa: CAWIRTGGKQFF
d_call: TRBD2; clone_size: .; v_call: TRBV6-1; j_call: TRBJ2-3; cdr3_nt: TGTGCCAGCAGTGAAGCGACTAGCGGGAGGCCTACTTACACAGATACGCAGTATTTT; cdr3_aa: CASSEATSGRPTYTDTQYF
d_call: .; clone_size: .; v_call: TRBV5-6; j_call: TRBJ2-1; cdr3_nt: TGTGCCAGCAGCCCTGGAGTAGCGGTAAGCTCCTACAATGAGCAGTTCTTC; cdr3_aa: CASSPGVAVSSYNEQFF
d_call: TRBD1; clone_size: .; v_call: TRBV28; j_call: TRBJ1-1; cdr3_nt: TGTGCCAGCAGGAGGCAGGGGGCTACTGAAGCTTTCTTT; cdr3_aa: CASRRQGATEAFF
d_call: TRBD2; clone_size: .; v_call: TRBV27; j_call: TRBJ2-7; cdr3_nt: TGTGCCAGCAGTTTACGGCTAGCGGGAGGGGTGCAGTACTTC; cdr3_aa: CASSLRLAGGVQYF
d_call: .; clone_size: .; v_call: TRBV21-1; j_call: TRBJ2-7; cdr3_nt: TGTGCCAGCAGCAGAATACAGGGACCCTCGAACGAGCAGTACTTC; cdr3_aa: CASSRIQGPSNEQYF
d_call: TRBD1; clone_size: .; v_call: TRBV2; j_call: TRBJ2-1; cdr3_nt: TGTGCCAGCAGGCTGACAGGGGTCAATGAGCAGTTCTTC; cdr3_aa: CASRLTGVNEQFF
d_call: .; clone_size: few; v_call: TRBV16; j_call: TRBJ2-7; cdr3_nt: TGTGCCAGCAGCCAATTTACGGGACACTACGAGCAGTACTTC; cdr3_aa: CASSQFTGHYEQYF
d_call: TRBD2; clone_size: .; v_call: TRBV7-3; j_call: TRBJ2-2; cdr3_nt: TGTGCCAGCAGAATCCGGGGACTAGCGGGATACACCGGGGAGCTGTTTTTT; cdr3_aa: CASRIRGLAGYTGELFF
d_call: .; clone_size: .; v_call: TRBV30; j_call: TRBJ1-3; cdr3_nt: TGTGCCTTTGGACGGGACTCTGGAAACACCATATATTTT; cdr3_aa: CAFGRDSGNTIYF
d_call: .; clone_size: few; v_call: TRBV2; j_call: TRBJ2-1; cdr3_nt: TGTGCCAGCACCCCCCCACTCCCTCCCCTTAGCGGTTACAATGAGCAGTTCTTC; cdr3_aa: CASTPPLPPLSGYNEQFF
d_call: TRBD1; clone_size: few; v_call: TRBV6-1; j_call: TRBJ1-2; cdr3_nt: TGTGCCAGCACCGGACAGGGGGGTTTGAACTATGGCTACACCTTC; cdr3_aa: CASTGQGGLNYGYTF
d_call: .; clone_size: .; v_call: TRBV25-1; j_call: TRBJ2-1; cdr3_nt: TGTGCCAGCAGTGAATTAAGGCTTATTACAGGGCAAATCTTC; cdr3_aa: CASSELRLITGQIF
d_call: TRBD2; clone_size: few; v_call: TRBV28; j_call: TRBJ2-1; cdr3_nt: TGTGCCACCGGGGCGGGAGGGATAAATGAGCAGTTCTTC; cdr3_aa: CATGAGGINEQFF
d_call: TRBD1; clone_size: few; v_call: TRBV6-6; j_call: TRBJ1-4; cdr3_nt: TGTGCCAGCAGTTACTTCGGACAGGGTGAAAAACTGTTTTTT; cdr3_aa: CASSYFGQGEKLFF
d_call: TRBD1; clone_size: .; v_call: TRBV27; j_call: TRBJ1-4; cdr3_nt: TGTGCCAGCAGTCCTCCGGGGACAGGGAGGGAAAAACTGTTTTTT; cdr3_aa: CASSPPGTGREKLFF
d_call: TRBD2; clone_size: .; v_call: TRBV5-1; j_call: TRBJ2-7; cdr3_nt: TGCGCCAGCAGCTCCCTTCTTAGCGGGAGCCGGTACGAGCAGTACTTC; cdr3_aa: CASSSLLSGSRYEQYF
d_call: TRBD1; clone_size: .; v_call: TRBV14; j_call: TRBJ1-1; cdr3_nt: TGTGCCAGCAGCCGCCACAGGGGCACTGAAGCTTTCTTT; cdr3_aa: CASSRHRGTEAFF
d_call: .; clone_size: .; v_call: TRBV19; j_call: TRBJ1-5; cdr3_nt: TGTGCCAGTAGTATGACAGTCAATAGCAATCAGCCCCAGCATTTT; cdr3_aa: CASSMTVNSNQPQHF
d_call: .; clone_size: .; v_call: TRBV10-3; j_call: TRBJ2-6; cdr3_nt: TGTGCCATCAGTGAGTCTCGGGTCTCTGGGGCCAACGTCCTGACTTTC; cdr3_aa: CAISESRVSGANVLTF
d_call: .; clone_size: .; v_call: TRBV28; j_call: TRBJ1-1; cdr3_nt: TGTGCCAGCAGGAGGACAGCATATTTGAACACTGAAGCTTTCTTT; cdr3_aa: CASRRTAYLNTEAFF
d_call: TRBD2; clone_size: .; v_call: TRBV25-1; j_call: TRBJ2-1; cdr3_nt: TGTGCCAGCAGTGGGGGACTAGCGGGAGGCTTCAATGAGCAGTTCTTC; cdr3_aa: CASSGGLAGGFNEQFF
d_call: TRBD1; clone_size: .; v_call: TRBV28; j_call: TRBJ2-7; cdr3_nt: TGTGCCAGCAGTTCGGGACAGCTAACCTACGAGCAGTACTTC; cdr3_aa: CASSSGQLTYEQYF
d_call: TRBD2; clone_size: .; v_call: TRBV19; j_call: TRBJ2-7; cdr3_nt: TGTGCCAGTAGTATAATTCTAGCGGGTGAATCTGGTTACGAGCAGTACTTC; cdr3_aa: CASSIILAGESGYEQYF
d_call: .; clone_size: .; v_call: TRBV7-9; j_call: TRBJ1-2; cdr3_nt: TGTGCCAGCAGCCCCGACGGGGGGTTCTTCTTCTGGGGCTATGGCTACACCTTC; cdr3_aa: CASSPDGGFFFWGYGYTF
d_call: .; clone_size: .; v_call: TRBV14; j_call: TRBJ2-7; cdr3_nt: TGTGCCAGCAGCGCCGGGACACTCTACGAGCAGTACTTC; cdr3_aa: CASSAGTLYEQYF
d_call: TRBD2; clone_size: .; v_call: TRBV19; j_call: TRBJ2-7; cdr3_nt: TGTGCCAGTAGTGCCGTTAGCGGGAGCCTCTCCTACGAGCAGTACTTC; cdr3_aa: CASSAVSGSLSYEQYF
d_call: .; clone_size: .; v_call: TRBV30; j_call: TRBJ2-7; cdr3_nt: TGTGCCTGGAGTAGCGCAGGGAGGCACTACGAGCAGTACTTC; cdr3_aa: CAWSSAGRHYEQYF
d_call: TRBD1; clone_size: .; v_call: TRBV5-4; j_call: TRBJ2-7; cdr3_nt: TGTGCCAGCAGCTTGGACAGGGGGAAGTTGTACGAGCAGTACTTC; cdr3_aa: CASSLDRGKLYEQYF
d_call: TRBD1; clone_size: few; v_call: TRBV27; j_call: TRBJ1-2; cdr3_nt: TGTGCCAGCAGTTCTCAGGGGGTGTCGAACTATGGCTACACCTTC; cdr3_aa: CASSSQGVSNYGYTF
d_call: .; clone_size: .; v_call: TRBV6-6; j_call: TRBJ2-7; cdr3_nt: TGTGCCAGCAGCGACTACGAGCAGTACTTC; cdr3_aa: CASSDYEQYF
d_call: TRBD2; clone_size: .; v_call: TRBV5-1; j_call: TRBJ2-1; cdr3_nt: TGCGCCAGCAGCTTCTACTCTAGCGGGAGAAACGATGAGCAGTTCTTC; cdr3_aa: CASSFYSSGRNDEQFF
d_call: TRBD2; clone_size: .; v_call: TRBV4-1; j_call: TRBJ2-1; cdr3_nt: TGCGCCAGCACCATAGGACTAGCGGACTACAATGAGCAGTTCTTC; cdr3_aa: CASTIGLADYNEQFF
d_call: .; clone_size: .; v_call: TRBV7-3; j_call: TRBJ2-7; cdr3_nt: TGTGCCAGCAGTCCGGCCGGCGGTAACTACGAGCAGTACTTC; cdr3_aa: CASSPAGGNYEQYF
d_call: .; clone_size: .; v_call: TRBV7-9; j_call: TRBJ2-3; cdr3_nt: TGTGCCAGCAGCTTCTTTAGCGGTTACTCTAGCACAGATACGCAGTATTTT; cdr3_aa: CASSFFSGYSSTDTQYF
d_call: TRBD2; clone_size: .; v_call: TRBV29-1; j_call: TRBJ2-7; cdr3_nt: TGCAGCGCCCGGACCGGGACTAGCGACTCCTACGAGCAGTACTTC; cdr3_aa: CSARTGTSDSYEQYF
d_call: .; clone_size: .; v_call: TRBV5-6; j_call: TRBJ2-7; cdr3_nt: TGTGCCAGCAGCTTTAGAAGCACCTCCTACGAGCAGTACTTC; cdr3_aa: CASSFRSTSYEQYF
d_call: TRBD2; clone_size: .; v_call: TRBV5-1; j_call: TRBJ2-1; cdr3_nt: TGCGCCAGCAGCCCAGGTACCATACTAGCGCACGGGAATGAGCAGTTCTTC; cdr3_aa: CASSPGTILAHGNEQFF
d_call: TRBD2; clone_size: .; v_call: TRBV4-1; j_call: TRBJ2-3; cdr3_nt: TGCGCCAGCAGACCTAATAGCGGGGGGAGCACAGATACGCAGTATTTT; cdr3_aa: CASRPNSGGSTDTQYF
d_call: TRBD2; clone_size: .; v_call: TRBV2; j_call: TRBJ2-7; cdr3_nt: TGTGCCAGCGGCCCTCTAGCGGATTTCTCCTACGAGCAGTACTTC; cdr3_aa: CASGPLADFSYEQYF
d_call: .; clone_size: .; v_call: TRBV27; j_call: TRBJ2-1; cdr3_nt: TGTGCCAGCAGTTCGCCACACTCTAGCGGACAGTCCGGGGAGCAGTTCTTC; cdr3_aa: CASSSPHSSGQSGEQFF
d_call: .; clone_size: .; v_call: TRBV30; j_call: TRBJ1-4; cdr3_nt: TGTGCCTGGAGCAATAATGAAAAACTGTTTTTT; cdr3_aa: CAWSNNEKLFF
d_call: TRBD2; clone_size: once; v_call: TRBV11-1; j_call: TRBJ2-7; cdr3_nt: TGTGCCAGCAGCTTAGCTCCGGGACTAGCGGGAGGCGAGCAGTACTTC; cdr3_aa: CASSLAPGLAGGEQYF
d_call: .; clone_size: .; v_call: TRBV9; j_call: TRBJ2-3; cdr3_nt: TGTGCCAGCAGCGCCGTCTCTAGCGCAGATACGCAGTATTTT; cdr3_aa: CASSAVSSADTQYF
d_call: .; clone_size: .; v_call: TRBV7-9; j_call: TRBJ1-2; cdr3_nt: TGTTCCAGCAGCTTCGGCAGGTTCTATGGCTACACCTTC; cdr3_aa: CSSSFGRFYGYTF
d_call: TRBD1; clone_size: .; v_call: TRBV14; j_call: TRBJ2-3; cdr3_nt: TGTGCCCCCAGGGGGTCAGATACGCAGTATTTT; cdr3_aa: CAPRGSDTQYF
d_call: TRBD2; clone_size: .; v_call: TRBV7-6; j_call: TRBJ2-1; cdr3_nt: TGTGCCAGCAGCTTAGGGGGACTAGCGGGAGCACCGTTCTTC; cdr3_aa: CASSLGGLAGAPFF
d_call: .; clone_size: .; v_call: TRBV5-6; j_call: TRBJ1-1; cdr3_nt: TGTGCCAGCAGTCTCCAGATCGTCACTGAAGCTTTCTTT; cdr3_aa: CASSLQIVTEAFF
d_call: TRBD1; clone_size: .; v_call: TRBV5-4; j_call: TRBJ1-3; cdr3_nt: TGTGCCAGCAGCTTGGACAGGGGCTCTGGAAACACCATATATTTT; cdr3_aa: CASSLDRGSGNTIYF